A single sample is the source of the 17 T cell receptor beta chains below, sequenced in a study of shared clonotypes between healthy human individuals. Assay: immunoSEQ multiplex PCR; the TCRdb copy retains only in-frame clones and omits some. Seen here are roughly 500,000 clones, approximately 95% observed once, and the top ten hold around 0.066%. The sequencing sample was made of naive CD4+ T cells sorted from blood. The subset: CD45RA+ positively selected. These receptor sequences come from a woman in her twenties or thirties in good health.

In DNA form, the CDR3 reads TGTGCCAGCAGCTTAATACAACCGGGGGAAAAACTGTTTTTT. The encoded protein is CASSLIQPGEKLFF. This chain uses TRBV7-9 with TRBJ1-4; unclear D gene. CDR3 size: 14 residues. Germline CDR1 reads SEHNR; CDR2 reads FQNEAQ (reference sequence). Trimming left V 2 bases short and J 8 bases short, with 12 bases between.

This chain uses TRBV11-2 with TRBJ1-4; tentative D call: TRBD1 (5 bases). Germline V lookup: CDR1 SGHAT, CDR2 FQNNGV. This CDR3 comprises 17 residues. With 5 bases removed from V and 0 bases from J, the gap between germline ends came to 16 bases. Here the CDR3 reads CASSGGDRGATNEKLFF. In DNA, the CDR3 is TGTGCCAGCAGCGGCGGAGACAGAGGCGCAACTAATGAAAAACTGTTTTTT.

The chain couples TRBV19 to TRBJ2-2; 13 bases align to TRBD2. Trimming at V came to 3 bases and at J to 3 bases, leaving 10 bases not matched to a gene. Germline CDR1 and CDR2: LNHDA and SQIVND (reference sequence). The CDR3 is made up of 19 amino acids. Here the CDR3 reads CASSIRGLAGALDTGELFF. The CDR3 nucleotides are TGTGCCAGTAGTATCCGTGGACTAGCGGGAGCTTTGGACACCGGGGAGCTGTTTTTT.

The chain couples TRBV6-1 to TRBJ2-5; no clear D. Per the germline V gene, CDR1 is MNHNS and CDR2 is SASEGT. Trimming removed 6 bases at V and 2 bases at J, with 7 bases between. The CDR3 has 12 amino acids. The CDR3 DNA follows: TGTGCCAGCAGAAGAAATCAAGAGACCCAGTACTTC. It translates to CASRRNQETQYF.

A note on this clone: Compared with germline, one end of the junction differs, possibly owing to a read error. This chain links TRBV28 with TRBJ2-5; 10 bases fit TRBD2. Germline loops: CDR1 MDHEN, CDR2 SYDVKM. The CDR3 extends over 15 amino acids. The chain's CDR3 is CASNLGLAEQETQYF. The CDR3 region has the DNA TGTGCCAGCAATTTAGGACTAGCGGAACAAGAGACCCAGTACTTC.

V usage is TRBV5-1 and J usage is TRBJ1-4; 10 positions match TRBD1. V shed 4 bases, J shed 3 bases, and the junction held 3 bases outside the gene matches. The CDR3 consists of 15 residues. Germline loops: CDR1 SGHRS, CDR2 YFSETQ. The CDR3 loop is CASSPGQGANEKLFF. The CDR3 coding sequence is TGCGCCAGCAGCCCAGGACAGGGGGCTAATGAAAAACTGTTTTTT.

The chain is built from TRBV18 and TRBJ2-5; the match to TRBD2 covers 13 bases. From germline, CDR1 is KGHSH and CDR2 LQKENI. With 3 bases clipped from V and 3 bases from J, the junction kept 10 bases outside the gene matches. The CDR3 spans 18 residues. CDR3 DNA sequence: TGTGCCAGCTCACCCTATCCCGGGACTAGCGGGAAAAAAGAGACCCAGTACTTC. It yields the protein CASSPYPGTSGKKETQYF.

The chain couples TRBV28 to TRBJ1-5, with 7 bases aligning to TRBD1. In germline, CDR1 is MDHEN, CDR2 SYDVKM. The CDR3 is made up of 14 amino acids. The J segment lost 6 bases and the V segment lost 6 bases, leaving 8 bases of the junction unmatched. CDR3: CASRSDRESQPQHF. The CDR3 nucleotides read TGTGCCAGCAGATCCGACAGGGAGAGTCAGCCCCAGCATTTT.

This chain links TRBV28 with TRBJ1-5, with 7 positions matching TRBD1. Germline values: CDR1 MDHEN, CDR2 SYDVKM. J was trimmed by 7 bases and V by 3 bases; bases with no gene match: 6. This CDR3 region has 14 residues. The CDR3 region is CASSLGGGGQPQHF. The DNA for the CDR3 is TGTGCCAGCAGTTTGGGGGGAGGGGGCCAGCCCCAGCATTTT.

The rearrangement uses TRBV6-5 and TRBJ1-1; TRBD1 might be the D (6 bases). With 2 bases removed from V and 0 bases from J, the gap between germline ends came to 10 bases. This CDR3 region has 15 residues. Germline V gives CDR1 MNHEY, CDR2 SVGAGI. In DNA, the CDR3 is TGTGCCAGCAGTTACCTCACAGGGTTGAACACTGAAGCTTTCTTT. Amino acid sequence: CASSYLTGLNTEAFF.

A word on this clone: The same CDR3 can be traced to other DNA sequences in this sample. The V and J genes are TRBV5-4 and TRBJ2-5; 12 bases line up with TRBD2. Germline values: CDR1 SGHNT, CDR2 YYREEE (reference sequence). The CDR3 runs 15 residues. The trim removed 4 bases at V and 3 bases at J, leaving 4 bases unmatched. The CDR3, as DNA: TGTGCCAGCAGCCTCCGACTAGCGGGGGAAGAGACCCAGTACTTC. It codes for CASSLRLAGEETQYF.

The V and J genes are TRBV20-1 and TRBJ1-2, with D uncertain. The CDR3 extends over 11 amino acids. Trimming stripped 2 bases from V and 2 bases from J, with 3 bases between. CDR1 is DFQATT, CDR2 SNEGSKA, per germline (reference sequence). CDR3 in DNA: TGCAGTGCTAGACCGAACTATGGCTACACCTTC. It codes for CSARPNYGYTF.

The chain links TRBV7-9 to TRBJ2-1; 7 bases are shared with TRBD1. Losses at the gene ends were 5 bases for V and 7 bases for J; bases not matched to a gene: 2. CDR3 size: 12 residues. Germline assignment: CDR1 SEHNR and CDR2 FQNEAQ (reference sequence). This CDR3 reads CASSKGANEQFF. For the CDR3, the DNA is TGTGCCAGCAGCAAGGGGGCGAATGAGCAGTTCTTC.

V and J are TRBV6-1 and TRBJ2-2, with a tentative D call TRBD2 (6 bases). CDR1 and CDR2 from the germline V gene are MNHNS and SASEGT. There are 15 residues in the CDR3. The V gene lost 5 bases and the J gene lost 0 bases, with 10 bases spanning the gap. The CDR3 region has the DNA TGTGCCAGCAGTCCATCTAGCGCGAACACCGGGGAGCTGTTTTTT. Amino acid sequence: CASSPSSANTGELFF.

A note on this clone: Additional DNA sequences in this sample encode the identical CDR3. The chain uses TRBV5-1 and TRBJ2-7, with unresolved D. Looked up from germline, CDR1 is SGHRS and CDR2 is YFSETQ. Trimming removed 4 bases at V and 2 bases at J, with 10 bases between. This CDR3 spans 13 amino acids. CDR3 nucleotides: TGCGCCAGCAGCCTTGAGCTGGCCTACGAGCAGTACTTC. Its protein is CASSLELAYEQYF.

This chain connects TRBV18 to TRBJ1-4; D uncertain. The CDR3 has 13 amino acids. Trimming shortened V by 8 bases and J by 7 bases, and 14 bases separated the two germline ends. Germline V gene data show CDR1 as KGHSH and CDR2 as LQKENI. The CDR3, as DNA: TGTGCCAGCAACCCTGAGAGAAGTGAAAAACTGTTTTTT. Translation: CASNPERSEKLFF. Filled out from reference TRBV18 and TRBJ1-4, the complete variable domain reads NAGVMQNPRHLVRRRGQEARLRCSPMKGHSHVYWYRQLPEEGLKFMVYLQKENIIDESGMPKERFSAEFPKEGPSILRIQQVVRGDSAAYFCASNPERSEKLFFGSGTQLSVL.

V gene TRBV6-1 combines with J gene TRBJ1-2, with a weak D call TRBD1 (6 bases). CDR1 is MNHNS, CDR2 SASEGT, per germline. Trimming took 0 bases from V and 8 from J, leaving 16 bases between them. This CDR3 is built from 15 residues. In DNA form, the CDR3 reads TGTGCCAGCAGTGAAGCCCACAGGGCTTCCCTGGGCTACACCTTC. Translating gives CASSEAHRASLGYTF.